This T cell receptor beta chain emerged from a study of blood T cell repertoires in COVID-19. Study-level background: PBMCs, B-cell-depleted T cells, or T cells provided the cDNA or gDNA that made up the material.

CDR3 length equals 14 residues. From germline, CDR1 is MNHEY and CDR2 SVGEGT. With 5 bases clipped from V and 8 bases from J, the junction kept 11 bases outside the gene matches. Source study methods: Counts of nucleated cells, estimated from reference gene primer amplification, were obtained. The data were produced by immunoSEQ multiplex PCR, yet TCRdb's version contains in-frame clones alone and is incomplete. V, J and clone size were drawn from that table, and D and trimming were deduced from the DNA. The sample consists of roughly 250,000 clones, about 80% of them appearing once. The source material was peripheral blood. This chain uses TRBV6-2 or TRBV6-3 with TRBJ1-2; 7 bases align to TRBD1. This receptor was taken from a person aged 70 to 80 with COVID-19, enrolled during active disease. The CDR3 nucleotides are TGTGCCAGCAGTCCCAACAGGGGCGCGAGCGGCTACACCTTC. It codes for CASSPNRGASGYTF.